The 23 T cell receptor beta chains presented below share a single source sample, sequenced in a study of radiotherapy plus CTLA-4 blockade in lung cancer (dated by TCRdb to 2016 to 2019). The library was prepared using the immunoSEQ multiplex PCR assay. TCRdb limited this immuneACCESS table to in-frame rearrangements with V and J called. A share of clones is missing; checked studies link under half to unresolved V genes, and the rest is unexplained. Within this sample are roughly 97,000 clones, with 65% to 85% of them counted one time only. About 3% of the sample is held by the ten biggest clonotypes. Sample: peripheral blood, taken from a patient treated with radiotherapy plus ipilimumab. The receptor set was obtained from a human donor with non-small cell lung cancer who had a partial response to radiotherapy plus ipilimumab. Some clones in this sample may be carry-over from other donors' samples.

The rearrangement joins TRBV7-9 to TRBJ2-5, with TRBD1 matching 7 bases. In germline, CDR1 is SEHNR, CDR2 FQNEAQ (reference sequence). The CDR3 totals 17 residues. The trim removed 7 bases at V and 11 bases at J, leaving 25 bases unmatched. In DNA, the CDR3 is TGTGCCAGCACCGATCTGGGACAGTTTAATTCCCCGGAAGAGCAGTACTTC. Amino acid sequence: CASTDLGQFNSPEEQYF.

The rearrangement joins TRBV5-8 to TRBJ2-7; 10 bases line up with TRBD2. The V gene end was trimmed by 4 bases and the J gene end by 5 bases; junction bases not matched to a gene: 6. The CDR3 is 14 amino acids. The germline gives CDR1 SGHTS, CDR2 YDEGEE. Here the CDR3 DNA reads TGTGCCAGCAGCCTCCTAGCGGGAGCCCACGAGCAGTACTTC. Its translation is CASSLLAGAHEQYF.

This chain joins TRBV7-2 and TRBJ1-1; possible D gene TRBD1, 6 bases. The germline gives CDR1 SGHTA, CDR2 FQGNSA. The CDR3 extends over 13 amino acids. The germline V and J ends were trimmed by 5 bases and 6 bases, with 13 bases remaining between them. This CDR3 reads CASSVTEGAEAFF. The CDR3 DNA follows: TGTGCCAGCAGCGTGACCGAGGGGGCTGAAGCTTTCTTT.

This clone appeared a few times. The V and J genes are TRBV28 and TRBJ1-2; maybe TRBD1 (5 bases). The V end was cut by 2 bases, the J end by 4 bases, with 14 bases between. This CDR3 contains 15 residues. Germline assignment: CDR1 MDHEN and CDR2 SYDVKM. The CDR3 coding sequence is TGTGCCAGCAGTTTACGGGGCGGGGACGGCTATGGCTACACCTTC. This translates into CASSLRGGDGYGYTF.

CDR3 DNA sequence: TGTGCCAGCAGGGCCACACAGGGTAGGCACATTCAGTACTTC. Translated, it gives CASRATQGRHIQYF. The chain joins TRBV6-5 to TRBJ2-4, with D possibly TRBD1 on 6 matching bases. V was clipped by 6 bases and J by 8 bases, with 17 bases between them. In germline, CDR1 is MNHEY, CDR2 SVGAGI. The CDR3 is 14 amino acids.

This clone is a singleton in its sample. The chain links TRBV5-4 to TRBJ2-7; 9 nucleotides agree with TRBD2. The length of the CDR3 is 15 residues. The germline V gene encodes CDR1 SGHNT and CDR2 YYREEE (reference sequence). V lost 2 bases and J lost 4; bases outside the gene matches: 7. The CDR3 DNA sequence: TGTGCCAGCAGCTTACAGATAGCGGGAGATTACGAGCAGTACTTC. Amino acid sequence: CASSLQIAGDYEQYF. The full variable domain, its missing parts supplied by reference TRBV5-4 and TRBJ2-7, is ETGVTQSPTHLIKTRGQQVTLRCSSQSGHNTVSWYQQALGQGPQFIFQYYREEENGRGNFPPRFSGLQFPNYSSELNVNALELDDSALYLCASSLQIAGDYEQYFGPGTRLTVT.

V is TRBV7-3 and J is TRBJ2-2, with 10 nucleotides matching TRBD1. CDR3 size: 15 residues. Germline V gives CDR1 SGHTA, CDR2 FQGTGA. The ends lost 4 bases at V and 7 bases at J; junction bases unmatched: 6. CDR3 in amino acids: CASSSRQGASGELFF. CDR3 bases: TGTGCCAGCAGCTCCCGACAGGGGGCTAGCGGGGAGCTGTTTTTT.

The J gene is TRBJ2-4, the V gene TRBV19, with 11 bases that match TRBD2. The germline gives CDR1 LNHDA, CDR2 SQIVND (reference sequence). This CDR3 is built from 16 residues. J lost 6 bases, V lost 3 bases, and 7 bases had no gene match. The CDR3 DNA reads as TGTGCCAGTAGTATCGTAGCGGGAGGGGTTGGAAACATTCAGTACTTC. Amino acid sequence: CASSIVAGGVGNIQYF.

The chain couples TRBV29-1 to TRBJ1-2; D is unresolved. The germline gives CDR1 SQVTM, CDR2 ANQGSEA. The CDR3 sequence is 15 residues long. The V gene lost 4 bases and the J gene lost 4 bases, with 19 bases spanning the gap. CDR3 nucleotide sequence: TGCAGCGTTGTGGAGGCAGCTCCTGAGGGCTATGGCTACACCTTC. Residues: CSVVEAAPEGYGYTF.

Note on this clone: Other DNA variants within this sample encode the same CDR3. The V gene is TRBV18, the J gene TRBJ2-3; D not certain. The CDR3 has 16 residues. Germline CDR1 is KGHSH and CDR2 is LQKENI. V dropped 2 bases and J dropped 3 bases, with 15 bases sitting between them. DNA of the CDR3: TGTGCCAGCTCACCAAGAAGTGGGCTGGGTACAGATACGCAGTATTTT. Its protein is CASSPRSGLGTDTQYF.

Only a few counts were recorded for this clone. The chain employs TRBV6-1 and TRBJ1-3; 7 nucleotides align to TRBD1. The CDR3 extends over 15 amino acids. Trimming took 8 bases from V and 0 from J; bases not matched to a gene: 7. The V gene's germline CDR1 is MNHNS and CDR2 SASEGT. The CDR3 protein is CASSSGTASGNTIYF. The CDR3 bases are TGTGCCAGCTCTAGCGGGACAGCCTCTGGAAACACCATATATTTT.

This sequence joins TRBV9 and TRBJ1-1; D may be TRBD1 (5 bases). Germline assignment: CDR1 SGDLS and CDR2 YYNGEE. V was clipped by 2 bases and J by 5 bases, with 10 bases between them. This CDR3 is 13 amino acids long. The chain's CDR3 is CASSVHQGTEAFF. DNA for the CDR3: TGTGCCAGCAGCGTCCATCAGGGAACTGAAGCTTTCTTT.

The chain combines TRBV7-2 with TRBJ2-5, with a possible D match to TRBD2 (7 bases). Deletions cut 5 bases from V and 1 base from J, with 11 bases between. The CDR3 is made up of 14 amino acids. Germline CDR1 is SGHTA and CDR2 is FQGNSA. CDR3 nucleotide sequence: TGTGCCAGCAGCCGGGGGGCGGCCCAAGAGACCCAGTACTTC. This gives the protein CASSRGAAQETQYF.

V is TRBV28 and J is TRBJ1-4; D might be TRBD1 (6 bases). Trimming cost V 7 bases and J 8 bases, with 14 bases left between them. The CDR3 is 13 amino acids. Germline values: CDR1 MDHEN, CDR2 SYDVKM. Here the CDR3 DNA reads TGTGCCAGCACAACAGGGATCGGGGAAAAACTGTTTTTT. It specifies CASTTGIGEKLFF.

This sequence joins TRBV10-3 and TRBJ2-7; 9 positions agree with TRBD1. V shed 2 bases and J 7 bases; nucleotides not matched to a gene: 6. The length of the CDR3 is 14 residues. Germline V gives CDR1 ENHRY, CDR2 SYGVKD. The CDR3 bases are TGTGCCATCAGTGAGCCGGGACAGGGAGGGGAGCAGTACTTC. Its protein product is CAISEPGQGGEQYF.

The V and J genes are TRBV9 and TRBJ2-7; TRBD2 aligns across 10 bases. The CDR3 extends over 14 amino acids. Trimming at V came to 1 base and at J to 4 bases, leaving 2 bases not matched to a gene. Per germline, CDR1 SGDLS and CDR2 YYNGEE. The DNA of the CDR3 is TGTGCCAGCAGCGTATCTAGCGGGAGTTACGAGCAGTACTTC. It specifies CASSVSSGSYEQYF.

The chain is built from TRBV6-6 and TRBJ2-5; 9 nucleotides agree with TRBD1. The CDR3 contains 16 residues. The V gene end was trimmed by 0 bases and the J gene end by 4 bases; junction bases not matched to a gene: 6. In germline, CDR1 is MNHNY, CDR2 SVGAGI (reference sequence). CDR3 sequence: CASSYSGQGGRETQYF. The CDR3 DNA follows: TGTGCCAGCAGTTACTCGGGACAGGGTGGGCGAGAGACCCAGTACTTC.

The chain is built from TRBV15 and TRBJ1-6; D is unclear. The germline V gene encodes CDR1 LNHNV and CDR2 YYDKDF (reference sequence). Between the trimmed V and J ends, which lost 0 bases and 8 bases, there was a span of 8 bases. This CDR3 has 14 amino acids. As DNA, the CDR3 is TGTGCCACCAGCAGAGATAGTGGAGATTCACCCCTCCACTTT. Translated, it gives CATSRDSGDSPLHF.

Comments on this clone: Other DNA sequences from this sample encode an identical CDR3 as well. CDR3 nucleotide sequence: TGTGCCAGCAGCGTGGGGGGGGCAGATACGCAGTATTTT. Translation gives CASSVGGADTQYF. The chain employs TRBV9 and TRBJ2-3; 7 nucleotides align to TRBD2. Germline V lookup: CDR1 SGDLS, CDR2 YYNGEE. V lost 2 bases to trimming and J lost 4 bases; unmatched junction nucleotides: 1. This CDR3 has 13 residues.

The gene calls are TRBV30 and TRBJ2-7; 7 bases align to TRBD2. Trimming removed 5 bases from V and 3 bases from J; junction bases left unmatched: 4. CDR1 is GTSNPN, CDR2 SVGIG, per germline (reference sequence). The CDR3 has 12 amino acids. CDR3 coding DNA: TGTGCCTGGCAGCCGGGGGGCTACGAGCAGTACTTC. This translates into CAWQPGGYEQYF.

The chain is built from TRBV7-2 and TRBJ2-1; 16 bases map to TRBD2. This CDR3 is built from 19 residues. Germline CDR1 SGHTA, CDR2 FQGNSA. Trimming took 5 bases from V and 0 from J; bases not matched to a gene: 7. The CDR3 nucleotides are TGTGCCAGCAGCGGCTGGGGACTAGCGGGGGGGGCCTCCTACAATGAGCAGTTCTTC. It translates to CASSGWGLAGGASYNEQFF.

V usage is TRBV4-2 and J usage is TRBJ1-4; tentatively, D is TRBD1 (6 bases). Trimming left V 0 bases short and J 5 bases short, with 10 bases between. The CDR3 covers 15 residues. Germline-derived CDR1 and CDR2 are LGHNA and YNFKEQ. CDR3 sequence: CASSQETGTNEKLFF. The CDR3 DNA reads TGTGCCAGCAGCCAAGAAACAGGGACAAATGAAAAACTGTTTTTT.

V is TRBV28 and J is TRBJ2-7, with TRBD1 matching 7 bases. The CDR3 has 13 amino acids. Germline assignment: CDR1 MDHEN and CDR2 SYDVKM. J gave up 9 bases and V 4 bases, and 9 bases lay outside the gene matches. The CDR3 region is CASSSPGTALQYF. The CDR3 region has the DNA TGTGCCAGCAGTTCCCCGGGGACAGCATTGCAGTACTTC.